This T cell receptor beta chain is drawn from a study of blood T cell repertoires in COVID-19. Study details: The United States, Italy and Spain were the sources of the acute and convalescent COVID-19 samples. T cells, B-cell-depleted T cells, or PBMCs supplied cDNA or gDNA.

How the authors handled the data: Reference gene primer amplification gave estimated nucleated cell counts. Data came from immunoSEQ multiplex PCR; TCRdb stores just in-frame clones and leaves some out. V, J and clone size are taken as reported in that table, and D and trimming were inferred from the DNA itself. The data hold about 100,000 clones, with around 90% observed a single time. The sequence derives from a human donor with active COVID-19. The donor label of this sample is uncertain. The sample consisted of peripheral blood.

The CDR3 protein is CASSLGPATNEKLFF. CDR3 coding DNA: TGCGCCAGCAGCTTGGGGCCAGCAACTAATGAAAAACTGTTTTTT. The chain recombines TRBV5-1 with TRBJ1-4; D remains unclear. The CDR3 is made up of 15 amino acids. Trimming took off 0 bases at V and 0 bases at J, with 6 bases between the two ends. The germline gives CDR1 SGHRS, CDR2 YFSETQ.